This T cell receptor beta chain derives from a study of PD-1 blockade in classical Hodgkin lymphoma. Relapse was seen in all patients after autologous stem cell transplantation, and brentuximab vedotin exposure was variable. Profiled with immunoSEQ multiplex PCR; TCRdb holds only in-frame clones, not every one. The sample consists of about 110,000 clones, roughly nine tenths of them appearing once. This CDR3 comprises 15 residues. Germline CDR1 SGHNT, CDR2 YENEEA. With 2 bases removed from V and 2 bases from J, the gap between germline ends came to 10 bases. The source was peripheral blood mononuclear cells (PBMCs), collected before the second cycle of nivolumab. This chain uses TRBV11-3 with TRBJ1-3, with D perhaps TRBD1 (6 bases). This TCR was sampled from a human donor with classical Hodgkin lymphoma. The CDR3 sequence: CASSLTGLPGNTIYF. The CDR3 region has the DNA TGTGCCAGCAGCTTAACAGGGCTCCCTGGAAACACCATATATTTT. Drawing the rest from reference TRBV11-3 and TRBJ1-3, the complete variable domain is EAGVVQSPRYKIIEKKQPVAFWCNPISGHNTLYWYLQNLGQGPELLIRYENEEAVDDSQLPKDRFSAERLKGVDSTLKIQPAELGDSAVYLCASSLTGLPGNTIYFGEGSWLTVV.